The 27 T cell receptor beta chains presented below share a single source sample, sequenced in a study of human T cells and chemical hapten exposure. The time point: patch test 3, about 24 weeks after DPC sensitization. Treatment given: therapeutic diphenylcyclopropenone sensitization with weekly scalp DPC. TCRdb re-called the RACE reads through MiXCR, storing one row per CDR3 protein. Here the sample spans some 180,000 distinct CDR3 sequences, approximately 24% being singletons. Material: whole blood, obtained in connection with sensitization to the hapten diphenylcyclopropenone (DPC). The receptors derive from a woman between 40 and 55 years old with alopecia areata. Some clones in this sample may be carry-over from other donors' samples.

The J gene is TRBJ1-4, the V gene TRBV20-1; D is possibly TRBD1 (6 bases). Germline V gene sequence: CDR1 DFQATT, CDR2 SNEGSKA (reference sequence). The ends were cut back, 7 bases at V and 0 bases at J, with 21 bases in the middle. The CDR3 is 17 amino acids. For the CDR3, the DNA is TGCAGTGGACTTAGGGACACGGATTTTGCAACTAATGAAAAACTGTTTTTT. Amino acid sequence: CSGLRDTDFATNEKLFF.

The V and J genes are TRBV7-2 and TRBJ2-3; the D is unclear. V gave up 2 bases and J gave up 7 bases, with 7 bases separating them. The CDR3 spans 12 residues. From germline, CDR1 is SGHTA and CDR2 FQGNSA. The CDR3 nucleotides read TGTGCCAGCAGCTTACTTGGTAATACGCAGTATTTT. Its translation is CASSLLGNTQYF.

This clonotype has more than one count but fewer than ten. The chain employs TRBV18 and TRBJ1-2; maybe TRBD1 (6 bases). Trimming took 3 bases from V and 6 from J, leaving 8 bases between them. CDR3 length: 12 residues. Looked up from germline, CDR1 is KGHSH and CDR2 is LQKENI. CDR3 nucleotides: TGTGCCAGCTCACCGAACAGGGATGGCTACACCTTC. Amino acids: CASSPNRDGYTF.

The chain uses TRBV6-5 and TRBJ1-4; the D is unclear. The CDR3 is 11 amino acids. V was shortened by 6 bases and J by 5 bases, with 4 bases between the two germline ends. Germline V CDR1 and CDR2: MNHEY, SVGAGI. The CDR3 DNA is TGTGCCAGCAGGCTCAATGAAAAACTGTTTTTT. It translates to CASRLNEKLFF.

This clonotype has only a few counts. The chain has TRBV6-2 or TRBV6-3 and TRBJ2-2, with TRBD2 identical over 7 bases. The CDR3 extends over 14 amino acids. V shed 7 bases, J shed 6 bases, and the junction held 8 bases outside the gene matches. Germline V gives CDR1 MNHEY, CDR2 SVGEGT. CDR3 nucleotides: TGTGCCAGCACCTCCCTTGGGGGGGCCGGGGAGCTGTTTTTT. It encodes CASTSLGGAGELFF.

Here the CDR3 DNA reads TGTGCCATCAAGGGCGGGATGGAATATGAGCAGTTCTTC. It specifies CAIKGGMEYEQFF. The rearrangement joins TRBV10-3 to TRBJ2-1, with a possible D match to TRBD2 (6 bases). This CDR3 is built from 13 residues. Germline CDR1 reads ENHRY; CDR2 reads SYGVKD. Trimming left V 7 bases short and J 8 bases short, with 15 bases between.

This clonotype turned up a few times. The rearrangement joins TRBV29-1 to TRBJ1-5, with a weak D call TRBD1 (6 bases). Germline V gene sequence: CDR1 SQVTM, CDR2 ANQGSEA. The CDR3 is made up of 12 amino acids. Trimming left V 6 bases short and J 6 bases short, with 12 bases between. The CDR3 sequence: CSVLQGGQPQHF. The DNA of the CDR3 is TGCAGCGTGCTACAGGGAGGTCAGCCCCAGCATTTT.

CDR3 residues: CASSLVGVADTQYF. DNA for the CDR3: TGTGCCAGCAGCTTAGTCGGAGTAGCAGATACGCAGTATTTT. This rearrangement joins TRBV7-9 to TRBJ2-3; D gene uncertain. Deletions cut 1 base from V and 4 bases from J, with 9 bases between. In germline, CDR1 is SEHNR, CDR2 FQNEAQ (reference sequence). The CDR3 consists of 14 residues.

The chain combines TRBV13 with TRBJ2-3, with 15 bases fitting TRBD2. The CDR3 has 17 residues. Germline CDR1 and CDR2: PRHDT and FYEKMQ (reference sequence). The junction had 8 bases not matched to a gene; V was cut back by 5 bases and J by 5 bases. The CDR3 is CASSPGTSGRWGDTQYF. CDR3 bases: TGTGCCAGCAGCCCAGGGACTAGCGGGAGGTGGGGAGATACGCAGTATTTT.

The chain uses TRBV20-1 and TRBJ2-7; 7 bases map to TRBD1. V was pared by 5 bases and J by 4 bases, with 8 bases of the junction left unmatched. The CDR3 loop spans 13 amino acids. Germline CDR1 reads DFQATT; CDR2 reads SNEGSKA (reference sequence). The CDR3 protein is CSAGGQSNYEQYF. CDR3 sequence (DNA): TGCAGTGCTGGGGGACAGTCTAATTACGAGCAGTACTTC.

The V gene is TRBV7-9, the J gene TRBJ2-3, with unresolved D. Trimming pared 1 base from V and 2 bases from J, leaving 10 bases between. Germline CDR1 and CDR2: SEHNR and FQNEAQ (reference sequence). The CDR3 is 15 residues long. The CDR3 is CASSLVLLYTDTQYF. The CDR3, as DNA: TGTGCCAGCAGCTTAGTTTTGCTTTACACAGATACGCAGTATTTT.

The gene calls are TRBV12-3 or TRBV12-4 and TRBJ1-1, with D perhaps TRBD1 (5 bases). Trimming stripped 2 bases from V and 6 bases from J, with 10 bases between. The CDR3 sequence is 13 residues long. The CDR3 region is CASSLFGGAEAFF. The DNA of the CDR3 is TGTGCCAGCAGTTTATTTGGGGGAGCTGAAGCTTTCTTT.

This clonotype came up many times. The rearrangement links TRBV29-1 to TRBJ2-7; D not certain. The CDR3 is made up of 11 amino acids. The V end was cut by 1 base, the J end by 7 bases, with 8 bases between. CDR1 and CDR2 (germline): SQVTM, ANQGSEA. The CDR3 sequence: CSVEVYQEQYF. The CDR3 region has the DNA TGCAGCGTTGAAGTGTACCAGGAGCAGTACTTC.

The chain has TRBV29-1 and TRBJ2-2; the D is unclear. Germline V lookup: CDR1 SQVTM, CDR2 ANQGSEA. The CDR3 is 13 residues long. Between the trimmed V and J ends, which lost 6 bases and 2 bases, there was a span of 10 bases. The CDR3, as DNA: TGCAGCGTAGGAGAAGCCAACACCGGGGAGCTGTTTTTT. Its translation: CSVGEANTGELFF.

This clonotype has just a few counts. V usage is TRBV27 and J usage is TRBJ2-7; 10 bases match TRBD2. The CDR3 loop spans 17 amino acids. V was pared by 5 bases and J by 4 bases, with 14 bases of the junction left unmatched. Germline CDR1 and CDR2: MNHEY and SMNVEV (reference sequence). CDR3 DNA sequence: TGTGCCAGCAGTCCACTCGCCGGGACTAGCGAACAATACGAGCAGTACTTC. It is translated as CASSPLAGTSEQYEQYF.

The chain has TRBV9 and TRBJ2-5, with 8 positions matching TRBD2. Germline V CDR1 and CDR2: SGDLS, YYNGEE. The CDR3 totals 17 residues. The V segment lost 0 bases and the J segment 2 bases; nucleotides outside the gene matches: 9. CDR3 coding DNA: TGTGCCAGCAGCGTAGCGGGGGGGCGCGGATGGCAAGAGACCCAGTACTTC. Translated: CASSVAGGRGWQETQYF.

This chain uses TRBV6-2 or TRBV6-3 with TRBJ2-4, with 8 positions matching TRBD1. The CDR3 consists of 14 residues. The V gene end was trimmed by 1 base and the J gene end by 6 bases; junction bases not matched to a gene: 2. CDR1 is MNHEY, CDR2 SVGEGT, per germline. CDR3 loop: CASSYYDRGNIQYF. As DNA, the CDR3 is TGTGCCAGCAGTTACTACGACAGGGGAAACATTCAGTACTTC.

The V call is TRBV3-1, the J call TRBJ2-7; D may be TRBD1 (6 bases). Germline V lookup: CDR1 LGHDT, CDR2 YNNKEL (reference sequence). Trimming took 4 bases from V and 7 from J, leaving 14 bases between them. CDR3 size: 13 residues. The CDR3 region is CASSLQQGGEQYF. CDR3 nucleotide sequence: TGTGCCAGCAGCCTACAACAGGGTGGGGAGCAGTACTTC.

This clonotype was seen repeatedly, ten times or more. The gene calls are TRBV9 and TRBJ2-7; D perhaps matches TRBD1 (6 bases). The CDR3 length is 14 residues. With 3 bases removed from V and 0 bases from J, the gap between germline ends came to 10 bases. The germline V gene has CDR1 SGDLS and CDR2 YYNGEE. Here the CDR3 DNA reads TGTGCCAGCAGCGCTCAGGGGAGCTCCTACGAGCAGTACTTC. As protein: CASSAQGSSYEQYF.

At least ten counts were recorded for this clonotype. V and J are TRBV4-1 and TRBJ1-2; TRBD1 might be the D (5 bases). There are 16 residues in the CDR3. The V gene's germline CDR1 is MGHRA and CDR2 YSYEKL. Trimming stripped 0 bases from V and 5 bases from J, with 16 bases between. This chain's CDR3 is CASSQENLPGIYGYTF. The CDR3 DNA is TGCGCCAGCAGCCAAGAAAACCTCCCAGGGATTTATGGCTACACCTTC.

The chain joins TRBV20-1 to TRBJ2-3, with D perhaps TRBD1 or TRBD2 (5 bases each). Trimming pared 1 base from V and 1 base from J, leaving 12 bases between. CDR1 is DFQATT, CDR2 SNEGSKA, per germline (reference sequence). The CDR3 runs 15 residues. The CDR3, as DNA: TGCAGTGCTAGAGGGGGGAGTAGGGGCACAGATACGCAGTATTTT. Translating it yields CSARGGSRGTDTQYF.

The chain carries TRBV28 and TRBJ2-7; the D is unclear. This CDR3 contains 12 residues. Germline V gene data show CDR1 as MDHEN and CDR2 as SYDVKM. The V and J ends lost 4 bases and 6 bases respectively, with 10 bases between them. The CDR3 sequence: CASSSPGREQYF. Here the CDR3 DNA reads TGTGCCAGCAGTTCTCCAGGTCGCGAGCAGTACTTC.

This clonotype was counted a few times. The CDR3 coding sequence is TGTGCCAGCAGTTACGCAGAATCCTACGAGCAGTACTTC. It is translated as CASSYAESYEQYF. The chain recombines TRBV6-2 or TRBV6-3 with TRBJ2-7; D unclear. CDR3 length: 13 residues. Germline CDR1 and CDR2: MNHEY and SVGEGT. V shed 2 bases and J shed 1 base, with 6 bases lying between them.

The chain is built from TRBV4-3 and TRBJ2-3; D possibly matches TRBD1 or TRBD2 (5 bases each). Germline assignment: CDR1 LGHNA and CDR2 YSLEER. The CDR3 extends over 15 amino acids. Trimming stripped 0 bases from V and 10 bases from J, with 17 bases between. As DNA, the CDR3 is TGCGCCAGCAGCCAAGATCGAGGGGCTCAAGGGCCGCAGTATTTT. Translation: CASSQDRGAQGPQYF.

V gene TRBV7-3 combines with J gene TRBJ2-2, with D unresolved. From germline, CDR1 is SGHTA and CDR2 FQGTGA. This CDR3 has 14 amino acids. V was trimmed by 5 bases and J by 5 bases, leaving 12 bases between them. The CDR3 sequence: CASSLATQTGELFF. CDR3 coding DNA: TGTGCCAGCAGCCTCGCCACACAGACCGGGGAGCTGTTTTTT.

This clonotype was counted a few times. The V gene is TRBV4-1, the J gene TRBJ1-1; D possibly corresponds to TRBD1 (5 bases). Germline CDR1 and CDR2: MGHRA and YSYEKL. The CDR3 length is 17 residues. Deletions cut 1 base from V and 0 bases from J, with 15 bases between. CDR3 amino acids: CASSQVIRGKMNTEAFF. CDR3 DNA: TGCGCCAGCAGCCAAGTTATTAGGGGAAAAATGAACACTGAAGCTTTCTTT.

This clonotype came up a few times. V usage is TRBV29-1 and J usage is TRBJ2-7, with 8 bases lining up with TRBD1. The germline CDR1 and CDR2 sequences are SQVTM and ANQGSEA. The CDR3 totals 12 residues. The V and J ends lost 5 bases and 6 bases, in that order; junction bases with no gene match: 6. CDR3 DNA sequence: TGCAGCGTTATTGGACAGGGAGGCGAGCAGTACTTC. This translates into CSVIGQGGEQYF.